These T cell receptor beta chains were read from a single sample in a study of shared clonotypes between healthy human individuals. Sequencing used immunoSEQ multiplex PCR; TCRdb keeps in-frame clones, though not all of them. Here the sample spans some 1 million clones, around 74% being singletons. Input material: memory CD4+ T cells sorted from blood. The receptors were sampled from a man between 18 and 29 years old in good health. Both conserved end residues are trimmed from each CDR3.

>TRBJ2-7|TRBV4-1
ASSQEASLGQY
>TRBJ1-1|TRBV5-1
ASSLAMNAQGGTEAF
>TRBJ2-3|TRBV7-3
ASSLNQGGTDTQY
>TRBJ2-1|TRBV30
AWSGGVYNEQF
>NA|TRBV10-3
AISEPRTSAEQY
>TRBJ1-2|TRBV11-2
ASSLETGYGYT
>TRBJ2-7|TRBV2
ASGGGILALSYEQY
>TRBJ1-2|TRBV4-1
ASSLTFRDRGRGGYT
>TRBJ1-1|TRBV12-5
ASGLGRQGTRMNTEAF
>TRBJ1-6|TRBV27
ASSLLWGDYNSPLH
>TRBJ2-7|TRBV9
ASSRAWDNFYEQY
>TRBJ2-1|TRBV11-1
ASSKGLASSYNEQF
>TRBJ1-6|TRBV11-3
ASSLPLH
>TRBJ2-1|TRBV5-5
ASSLEIRGGEQF
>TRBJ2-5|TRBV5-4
ASSPGQTYQETQY
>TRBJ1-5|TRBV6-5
ASRYDQGGNQPQH
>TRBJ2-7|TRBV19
ASRGRSREQY
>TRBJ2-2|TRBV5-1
ASRVGTNTGELF